This T cell receptor (beta chain) appears in the sequencing data of a study of PD-1 blockade in classical Hodgkin lymphoma. Study-level information: The study gave patients nivolumab 3 mg/kg intravenously every 2 weeks.

Some clones are missing from TCRdb's copy, which holds only in-frame ones; the method was immunoSEQ multiplex PCR. The sample holds about 46,000 clones, around three quarters seen once. Trimming left V 5 bases short and J 5 bases short, with 12 bases between. The length of the CDR3 is 14 residues. The V gene's germline CDR1 is SGHVS and CDR2 FQNEAQ. Every patient had relapsed following autologous stem cell transplantation, and cohorts differed in brentuximab vedotin exposure. The chain recombines TRBV7-8 with TRBJ2-2; possibly TRBD1 for D (5 bases). This sample comprised peripheral blood mononuclear cells (PBMCs), obtained before the second cycle of nivolumab. This sequence originates from a human donor with classical Hodgkin lymphoma. The CDR3 DNA sequence: TGTGCCAGCAGCGACAGTATGGTTACCGGGGAGCTGTTTTTT. This sequence encodes CASSDSMVTGELFF.